The clone carrying this T cell receptor (beta chain) was seen only a few times. Its antigen remains unknown. These data come from a study of human T cells and chemical hapten exposure. Single cDNA molecules in the library carried unique molecular identifiers attached during preparation. TCRdb reprocessed the RACE reads with MiXCR, giving one entry per CDR3 protein. The top ten hold 1.5% to 2% of the sample, which has about 50,000 distinct CDR3 sequences, approximately 4.7% seen once. The time point here: healthy volunteer bleed at 2 weeks. Unfractionated whole blood was the source from which total RNA was extracted. The CDR3 is 16 amino acids. J gave up 7 bases and V 4 bases, and 13 bases lay outside the gene matches. CDR1 and CDR2 from the germline V gene are GTSNPN and SVGIG (reference sequence). Study observations and caveats: The number of TCRs over 1 in 1000 frequency stayed unchanged after DPC.

The gene calls are TRBV30 and TRBJ2-1, with TRBD1 matching 10 bases. The sample was whole blood. This clonotype originated in a female donor in good health. Some clones in this sample may be carry-over from other donors' samples. For the CDR3, the DNA is TGTGCCTGGACCATGGGAGGGACAGGGGCAGGGAATGAGCAGTTCTTC. Protein: CAWTMGGTGAGNEQFF.